Each of the 26 T cell receptor beta chains below was sequenced from the same sample in a study of blood T cell repertoires in COVID-19. The repertoire was sequenced with immunoSEQ multiplex PCR; TCRdb's copy has only in-frame clones and lacks some. The profile covers 250,000 or so clones, with around four fifths appearing a single time and around 3.3% taken by the ten largest. Material: PBMCs or T cells enriched from blood (not recorded which). The receptors originated from a woman in her forties who had been exposed to COVID-19.

The rearrangement uses TRBV7-3 and TRBJ1-1, with D perhaps TRBD1 (6 bases). V gave up 3 bases and J gave up 2 bases, with 10 bases separating them. The germline gives CDR1 SGHTA, CDR2 FQGTGA. The CDR3 spans 14 residues. Here the CDR3 DNA reads TGTGCCAGCAGCTTGACAGGTGAAAACACTGAAGCTTTCTTT. Translation: CASSLTGENTEAFF. Full variable domain (remainder filled in from reference TRBV7-3 and TRBJ1-1): GAGVSQTPSNKVTEKGKYVELRCDPISGHTALYWYRQSLGQGPEFLIYFQGTGAADDSGLPNDRFFAVRPEGSVSTLKIQRTERGDSAVYLCASSLTGENTEAFFGQGTRLTVV.

The J gene is TRBJ1-1, the V gene TRBV9; D is unresolved. V was cut by 2 bases and J by 4 bases, with 12 bases left in between. The CDR3 covers 14 residues. Germline V gene lookup returns CDR1 SGDLS and CDR2 YYNGEE. The CDR3 protein is CASSVEATGTEAFF. CDR3 coding DNA: TGTGCCAGCAGCGTCGAGGCCACGGGCACTGAAGCTTTCTTT. The full variable domain, completed using reference TRBV9 and TRBJ1-1, is DSGVTQTPKHLITATGQRVTLRCSPRSGDLSVYWYQQSLDQGLQFLIQYYNGEERAKGNILERFSAQQFPDLHSELNLSSLELGDSALYFCASSVEATGTEAFFGQGTRLTVV.

The chain is built from TRBV15 and TRBJ2-7; 9 bases are a match to TRBD2. There are 16 residues in the CDR3. CDR1 and CDR2 from the germline V gene are LNHNV and YYDKDF (reference sequence). V was pared by 3 bases and J by 0 bases, with 6 bases of the junction left unmatched. CDR3 residues: CATSSGSGGPSYEQYF. The CDR3 DNA follows: TGTGCCACCAGCAGCGGAAGCGGGGGGCCCTCCTACGAGCAGTACTTC.

This clone was picked up one time. V gene TRBV29-1 combines with J gene TRBJ2-3; 8 positions agree with TRBD2. The CDR3 spans 14 residues. Germline V gives CDR1 SQVTM, CDR2 ANQGSEA. The V gene end was trimmed by 4 bases and the J gene end by 0 bases; junction bases not matched to a gene: 3. The CDR3 region is CSVATSGSTDTQYF. The CDR3 DNA sequence: TGCAGCGTTGCTACTAGCGGAAGCACAGATACGCAGTATTTT.

The CDR3 sequence is CASSLRGDIQYF. CDR3 nucleotide sequence: TGTGCCAGCAGTCTCAGGGGTGACATTCAGTACTTC. The rearrangement uses TRBV28 and TRBJ2-4, with TRBD1 as a possible D gene (6 bases). The germline gives CDR1 MDHEN, CDR2 SYDVKM. The V end lost 5 bases, the J end lost 8 bases, and 10 bases lay between the germline ends. The CDR3 is 12 amino acids. Full variable domain (outside the CDR3, taken from reference TRBV28 and TRBJ2-4): DVKVTQSSRYLVKRTGEKVFLECVQDMDHENMFWYRQDPGLGLRLIYFSYDVKMKEKGDIPEGYSVSREKKERFSLILESASTNQTSMYLCASSLRGDIQYFGAGTRLSVL.

The rearrangement joins TRBV4-3 to TRBJ1-2; 8 positions match TRBD1. Germline V CDR1 and CDR2: LGHNA, YSLEER. The CDR3 has 15 residues. J gave up 4 bases and V 0 bases, and 4 bases lay outside the gene matches. CDR3 protein: CASSQEQQGGYGYTF. The CDR3 DNA reads TGCGCCAGCAGCCAAGAGCAACAGGGGGGCTATGGCTACACCTTC.

This rearrangement joins TRBV5-5 to TRBJ1-5; 7 nucleotides match TRBD1. The J segment lost 6 bases and the V segment lost 3 bases, leaving 9 bases of the junction unmatched. The CDR3 has 15 residues. CDR1 is SGHKS and CDR2 is YYEKEE in the germline V gene (reference sequence). CDR3 sequence: CASSWGRDSIQPQHF. The CDR3 coding sequence is TGTGCCAGCAGCTGGGGCCGGGACAGTATTCAGCCCCAGCATTTT.

V usage is TRBV4-3 and J usage is TRBJ2-1; D perhaps matches TRBD2 (7 bases). Trimming cost V 4 bases and J 2 bases, with 12 bases left between them. Germline-derived CDR1 and CDR2 are LGHNA and YSLEER. CDR3 size: 15 residues. CDR3 amino acids: CASSRGGRTYNEQFF. CDR3 DNA sequence: TGCGCCAGCAGCCGGGGGGGCCGGACCTACAATGAGCAGTTCTTC.

The chain carries TRBV4-3 and TRBJ1-4; TRBD1 might be the D (6 bases). Germline loops: CDR1 LGHNA, CDR2 YSLEER. This CDR3 region has 16 residues. V shed 0 bases and J shed 2 bases, with 10 bases lying between them. CDR3 sequence: CASSQDWGGTNEKLFF. The CDR3 DNA reads as TGCGCCAGCAGCCAAGATTGGGGGGGCACTAATGAAAAACTGTTTTTT.

The genes are TRBV24-1 and TRBJ2-1; TRBD2 matches 12 bases. The junction had 7 bases not matched to a gene; V was cut back by 4 bases and J by 4 bases. This CDR3 region has 17 residues. Germline values: CDR1 KGHDR, CDR2 SFDVKD. CDR3 protein: CATSDPSLAGGYNEQFF. CDR3 DNA: TGTGCCACCAGTGACCCGTCACTAGCGGGGGGTTACAATGAGCAGTTCTTC.

The genes are TRBV5-1 and TRBJ2-7; 9 positions match TRBD2. Trimming cost V 1 base and J 0 bases; bases outside gene matches: 5. Germline V gene lookup returns CDR1 SGHRS and CDR2 YFSETQ. The CDR3 loop spans 16 amino acids. CDR3: CASSLLGLASSYEQYF. The CDR3 region has the DNA TGCGCCAGCAGCTTGTTGGGACTAGCAAGCTCCTACGAGCAGTACTTC.

This clone was observed a few times. Other DNA variants within this sample encode the same CDR3. This chain joins TRBV19 and TRBJ2-1, with D unclear. V was clipped by 3 bases and J by 5 bases, with 8 bases between them. Germline V gene lookup returns CDR1 LNHDA and CDR2 SQIVND (reference sequence). CDR3 length equals 13 residues. The CDR3 region has the DNA TGTGCCAGTAGTATTGGCGGAAACAATGAGCAGTTCTTC. Translated: CASSIGGNNEQFF.

The chain carries TRBV6-2 or TRBV6-3 and TRBJ1-1; no clear D gene. The germline V gene encodes CDR1 MNHEY and CDR2 SVGEGT. Trimming took off 2 bases at V and 7 bases at J, with 14 bases between the two ends. This CDR3 comprises 14 residues. CDR3 sequence: CASSYPTNRNEAFF. As DNA, the CDR3 is TGTGCCAGCAGTTACCCGACGAACAGAAATGAAGCTTTCTTT.

This sequence joins TRBV9 and TRBJ2-3; 10 bases map to TRBD2. J lost 4 bases, V lost 0 bases, and 2 bases had no gene match. CDR3 length: 15 residues. Germline V gene data show CDR1 as SGDLS and CDR2 as YYNGEE. CDR3 coding DNA: TGTGCCAGCAGCGTAGGAGCGGGGGGGGCAGATACGCAGTATTTT. Translated: CASSVGAGGADTQYF.

The chain couples TRBV15 to TRBJ1-2, with D maybe TRBD1 (6 bases). The CDR3 loop spans 15 amino acids. V lost 1 base, J lost 4 bases, and 13 bases lay in between. Looked up from germline, CDR1 is LNHNV and CDR2 is YYDKDF (reference sequence). CDR3 coding DNA: TGTGCCACCAGCAGAGCCGGGGGGGGCTCCTATGGCTACACCTTC. The encoded protein is CATSRAGGGSYGYTF. The entire variable domain, with the rest obtained from reference TRBV15 and TRBJ1-2, is as follows: DAMVIQNPRYQVTQFGKPVTLSCSQTLNHNVMYWYQQKSSQAPKLLFHYYDKDFNNEADTPDNFQSRRPNTSFCFLDIRSPGLGDTAMYLCATSRAGGGSYGYTFGSGTRLTVV.

The rearrangement uses TRBV6-5 and TRBJ1-2; 10 nucleotides match TRBD1. V was pared by 7 bases and J by 11 bases, with 10 bases of the junction left unmatched. There are 13 residues in the CDR3. The V gene's germline CDR1 is MNHEY and CDR2 SVGAGI. This CDR3 reads CASTETRDRGYTF. Written as DNA, the CDR3 is TGTGCCAGCACCGAAACCCGGGACAGGGGATACACCTTC.

This clone was detected a few times. The CDR3 DNA reads TGTGCCAGCAGTTACTGGGGACAATACACTGAAGCTTTCTTT. The encoded protein is CASSYWGQYTEAFF. This chain uses TRBV6-5 with TRBJ1-1, with a tentative D call TRBD1 (6 bases). Germline CDR1 MNHEY, CDR2 SVGAGI. This CDR3 contains 14 residues. Trimming cost V 1 base and J 3 bases, with 9 bases left between them.

This chain joins TRBV4-1 and TRBJ2-7; 8 bases are a match to TRBD1. The germline CDR1 and CDR2 sequences are MGHRA and YSYEKL. J gave up 5 bases and V 2 bases, and 8 bases lay outside the gene matches. This CDR3 spans 15 amino acids. The CDR3 sequence: CASSQNNRGLDEQYF. DNA of the CDR3: TGCGCCAGCAGCCAAAATAACAGGGGGTTGGACGAGCAGTACTTC.

CDR3 in amino acids: CASSEHGVTYEQYF. CDR3 DNA sequence: TGTGCCAGCAGTGAGCACGGGGTTACCTACGAGCAGTACTTC. The chain links TRBV6-2 or TRBV6-3 to TRBJ2-7; TRBD2 might be the D (5 bases). Trimming cost V 5 bases and J 2 bases, with 13 bases left between them. In germline, CDR1 is MNHEY, CDR2 SVGEGT. The CDR3 is 14 amino acids.

This chain joins TRBV29-1 and TRBJ1-5; 7 bases are shared with TRBD1. CDR1 is SQVTM and CDR2 is ANQGSEA in the germline V gene. The CDR3 is 13 residues long. With V trimmed by 1 base and J by 5 bases, 2 bases remained unmatched. In DNA form, the CDR3 reads TGCAGCGTTGAAGTGCAGGGGGATCAGCCCCAGCATTTT. It specifies CSVEVQGDQPQHF.

This sequence joins TRBV3-1 (or the pseudogene TRBV3-2) and TRBJ2-3; 9 bases are shared with TRBD2. Germline V gene sequence: CDR1 LGHDT, CDR2 YNNKEL (reference sequence). V lost 3 bases and J lost 0; bases outside the gene matches: 1. The CDR3 has 15 amino acids. The chain's CDR3 is CASSQRGGSTDTQYF. The CDR3 region has the DNA TGTGCCAGCAGCCAGCGGGGGGGAAGCACAGATACGCAGTATTTT.

This clone was counted between two and nine times. V gene TRBV30 combines with J gene TRBJ1-1; the D is unclear. Germline CDR1 reads GTSNPN; CDR2 reads SVGIG (reference sequence). The CDR3 has 12 residues. Trimming removed 2 bases at V and 1 base at J, with 5 bases between. The CDR3 nucleotides are TGTGCCTGGAGTAACTGGAACACTGAAGCTTTCTTT. Encoded protein: CAWSNWNTEAFF. The full variable domain, its missing parts supplied by reference TRBV30 and TRBJ1-1, is SQTIHQWPATLVQPVGSPLSLECTVEGTSNPNLYWYRQAAGRGLQLLFYSVGIGQISSEVPQNLSASRPQDRQFILSSKKLLLSDSGFYLCAWSNWNTEAFFGQGTRLTVV.

The CDR3 bases are TGTGCCTGGAGAGGACAGGTGGGCACTGAAGCTTTCTTT. It codes for CAWRGQVGTEAFF. The rearrangement uses TRBV30 and TRBJ1-1; TRBD1 aligns across 7 bases. Germline CDR1 reads GTSNPN; CDR2 reads SVGIG (reference sequence). V lost 3 bases, J lost 4 bases, and 5 bases stayed unmatched. The CDR3 has 13 residues.

The gene calls are TRBV19 and TRBJ1-4, with 9 bases fitting TRBD1. CDR3 length equals 15 residues. V shed 6 bases and J 7 bases; nucleotides not matched to a gene: 9. CDR1 is LNHDA and CDR2 is SQIVND in the germline V gene (reference sequence). The CDR3 loop reads CASRVLQGASEKLFF. In nucleotides, the CDR3 is TGTGCCAGTAGGGTTCTACAGGGGGCGTCTGAAAAACTGTTTTTT.

The count of this clone is one. DNA for the CDR3: TGTGCCAGCAGCACAGGGGGCCGGCGGGCAAGCAATCAGCCCCAGCATTTT. It is translated as CASSTGGRRASNQPQHF. V is TRBV6-2 or TRBV6-3 and J is TRBJ1-5; 9 nucleotides agree with TRBD1. Trimming removed 6 bases from V and 1 base from J; junction bases left unmatched: 10. The CDR3 runs to 17 residues. Germline lookup yields CDR1 MNHEY and CDR2 SVGEGT.

The chain is built from TRBV7-9 and TRBJ2-5; 8 bases map to TRBD2. This CDR3 is 15 amino acids long. Germline values: CDR1 SEHNR, CDR2 FQNEAQ (reference sequence). V was pared by 1 base and J by 2 bases, with 3 bases of the junction left unmatched. The CDR3 reads CASSLDSGTQETQYF. The CDR3 nucleotides are TGTGCCAGCAGCTTAGATAGCGGGACTCAAGAGACCCAGTACTTC.